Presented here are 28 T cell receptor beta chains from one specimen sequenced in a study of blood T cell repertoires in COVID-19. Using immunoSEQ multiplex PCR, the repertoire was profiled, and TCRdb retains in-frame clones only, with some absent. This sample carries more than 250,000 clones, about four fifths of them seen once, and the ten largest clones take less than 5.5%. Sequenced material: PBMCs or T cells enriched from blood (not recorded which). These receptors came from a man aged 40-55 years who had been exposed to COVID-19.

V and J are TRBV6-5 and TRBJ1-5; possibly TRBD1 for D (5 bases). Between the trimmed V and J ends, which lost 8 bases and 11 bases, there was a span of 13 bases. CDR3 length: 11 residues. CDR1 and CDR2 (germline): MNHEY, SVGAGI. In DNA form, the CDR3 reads TGTGCCAGCTGGGAGGGACGTACCCAGCATTTT. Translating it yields CASWEGRTQHF.

CDR3 bases: TGTGCCAGCAGCCCAAAGAGAATAGACACTGAAGCTTTCTTT. The encoded protein is CASSPKRIDTEAFF. The chain combines TRBV7-9 with TRBJ1-1; the D is unclear. Between the trimmed V and J ends, which lost 5 bases and 3 bases, there was a span of 13 bases. Germline loops: CDR1 SEHNR, CDR2 FQNEAQ (reference sequence). This CDR3 has 14 residues.

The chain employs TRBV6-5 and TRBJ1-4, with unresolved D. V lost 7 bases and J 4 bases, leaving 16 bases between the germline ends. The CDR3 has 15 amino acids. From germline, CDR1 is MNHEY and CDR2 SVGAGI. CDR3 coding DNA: TGTGCCAGCACGCTTATGATGAGGAGTAATGAAAAACTGTTTTTT. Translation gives CASTLMMRSNEKLFF.

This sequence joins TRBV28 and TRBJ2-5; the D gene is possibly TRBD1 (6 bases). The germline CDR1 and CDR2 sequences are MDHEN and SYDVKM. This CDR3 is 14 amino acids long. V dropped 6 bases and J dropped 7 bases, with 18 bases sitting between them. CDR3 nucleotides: TGTGCCAGCAGCCTCCCCCAGGGGTACGGGACCCAGTACTTC. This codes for CASSLPQGYGTQYF.

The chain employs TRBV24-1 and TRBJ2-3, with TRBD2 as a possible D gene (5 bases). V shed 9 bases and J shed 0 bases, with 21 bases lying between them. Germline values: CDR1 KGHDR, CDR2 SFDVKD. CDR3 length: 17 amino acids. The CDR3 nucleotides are TGTGCCACCCGAAGCGGATATCGCGGAACTAGCACAGATACGCAGTATTTT. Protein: CATRSGYRGTSTDTQYF.

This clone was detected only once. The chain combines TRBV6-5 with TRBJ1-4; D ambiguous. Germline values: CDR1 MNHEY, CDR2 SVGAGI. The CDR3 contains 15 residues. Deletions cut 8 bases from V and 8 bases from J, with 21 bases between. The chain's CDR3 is CASASRPVPREKLFF. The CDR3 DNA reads TGTGCCAGCGCTAGCAGGCCTGTACCGAGGGAAAAACTGTTTTTT.

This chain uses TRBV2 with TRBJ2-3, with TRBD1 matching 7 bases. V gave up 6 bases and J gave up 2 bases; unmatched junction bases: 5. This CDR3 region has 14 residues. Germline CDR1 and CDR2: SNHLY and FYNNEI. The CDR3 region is CASRRGTVTDTQYF. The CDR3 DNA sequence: TGTGCCAGCAGGAGGGGGACAGTCACAGATACGCAGTATTTT.

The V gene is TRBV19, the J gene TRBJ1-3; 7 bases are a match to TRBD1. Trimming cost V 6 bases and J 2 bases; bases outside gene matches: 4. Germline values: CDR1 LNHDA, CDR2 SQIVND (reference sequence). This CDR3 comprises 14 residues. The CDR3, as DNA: TGTGCCAGTAGGAGAACAGGGGCTGGAAACACCATATATTTT. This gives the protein CASRRTGAGNTIYF. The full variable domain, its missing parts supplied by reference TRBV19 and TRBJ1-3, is DGGITQSPKYLFRKEGQNVTLSCEQNLNHDAMYWYRQDPGQGLRLIYYSQIVNDFQKGDIAEGYSVSREKKESFPLTVTSAQKNPTAFYLCASRRTGAGNTIYFGEGSWLTVV.

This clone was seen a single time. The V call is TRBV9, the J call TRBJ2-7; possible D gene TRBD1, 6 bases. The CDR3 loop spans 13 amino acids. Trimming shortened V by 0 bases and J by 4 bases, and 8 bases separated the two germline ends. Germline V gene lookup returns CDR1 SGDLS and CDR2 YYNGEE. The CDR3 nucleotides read TGTGCCAGCAGCGTAGGGACAGCTTACGAGCAGTACTTC. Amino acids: CASSVGTAYEQYF.

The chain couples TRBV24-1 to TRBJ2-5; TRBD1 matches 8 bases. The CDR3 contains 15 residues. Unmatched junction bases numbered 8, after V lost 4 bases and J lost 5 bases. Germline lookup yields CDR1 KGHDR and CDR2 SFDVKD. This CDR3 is CATSERQGTGETQYF. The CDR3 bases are TGTGCCACCAGTGAGAGACAGGGGACTGGGGAGACCCAGTACTTC.

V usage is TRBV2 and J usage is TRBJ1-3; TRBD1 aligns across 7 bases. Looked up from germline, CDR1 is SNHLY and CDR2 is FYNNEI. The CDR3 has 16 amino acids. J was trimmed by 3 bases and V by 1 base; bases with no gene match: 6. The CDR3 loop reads CASSEEGDSSGNTIYF. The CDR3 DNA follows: TGTGCCAGCAGTGAAGAGGGGGACAGCAGTGGAAACACCATATATTTT.

The CDR3 DNA sequence: TGTGCCAGCTCACCGGGACCAATACCAGGGGGTCAAGAGACCCAGTACTTC. The encoded protein is CASSPGPIPGGQETQYF. The chain is built from TRBV18 and TRBJ2-5, with TRBD1 identical over 7 bases. The V segment lost 3 bases and the J segment 2 bases; nucleotides outside the gene matches: 12. This CDR3 has 17 residues. Germline-derived CDR1 and CDR2 are KGHSH and LQKENI.

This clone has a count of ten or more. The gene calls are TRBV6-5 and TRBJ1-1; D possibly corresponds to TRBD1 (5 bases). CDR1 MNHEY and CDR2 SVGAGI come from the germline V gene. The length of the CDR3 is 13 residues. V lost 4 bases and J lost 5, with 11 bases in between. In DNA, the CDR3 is TGTGCCAGCAGTTCCGTCGGGGGTACTGAAGCTTTCTTT. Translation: CASSSVGGTEAFF.

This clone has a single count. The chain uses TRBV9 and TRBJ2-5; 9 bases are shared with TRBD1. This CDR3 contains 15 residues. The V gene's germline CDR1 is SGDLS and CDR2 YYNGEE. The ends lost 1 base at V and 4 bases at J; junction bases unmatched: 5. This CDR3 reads CASSVMTGGGETQYF. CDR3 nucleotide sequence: TGTGCCAGCAGCGTAATGACAGGGGGAGGAGAGACCCAGTACTTC.

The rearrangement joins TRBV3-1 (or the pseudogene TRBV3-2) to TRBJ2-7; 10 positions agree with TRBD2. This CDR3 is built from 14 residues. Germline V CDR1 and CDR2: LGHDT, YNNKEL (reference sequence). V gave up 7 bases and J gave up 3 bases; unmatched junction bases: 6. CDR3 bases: TGTGCCAGCACCCGTCTAGCGGGAGTCTACGAGCAGTACTTC. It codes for CASTRLAGVYEQYF.

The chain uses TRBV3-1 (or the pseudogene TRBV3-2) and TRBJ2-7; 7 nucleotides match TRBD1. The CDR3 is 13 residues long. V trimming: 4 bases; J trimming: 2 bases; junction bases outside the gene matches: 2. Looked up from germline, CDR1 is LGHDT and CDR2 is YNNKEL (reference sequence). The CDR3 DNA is TGTGCCAGCAGCCTGGGACAGACCTACGAGCAGTACTTC. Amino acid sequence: CASSLGQTYEQYF.

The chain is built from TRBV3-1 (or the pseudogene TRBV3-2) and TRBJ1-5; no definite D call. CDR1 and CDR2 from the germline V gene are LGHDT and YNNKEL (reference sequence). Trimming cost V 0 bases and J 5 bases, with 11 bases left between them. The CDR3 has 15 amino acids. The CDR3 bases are TGTGCCAGCAGCCAAGATAGGAACAGTTATCAGCCCCAGCATTTT. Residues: CASSQDRNSYQPQHF.

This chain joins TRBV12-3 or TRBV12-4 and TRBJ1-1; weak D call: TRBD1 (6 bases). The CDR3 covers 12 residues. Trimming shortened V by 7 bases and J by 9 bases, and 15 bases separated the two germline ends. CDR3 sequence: CASIPRGDKAFF. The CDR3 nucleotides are TGTGCCAGCATCCCAAGAGGGGACAAAGCTTTCTTT.

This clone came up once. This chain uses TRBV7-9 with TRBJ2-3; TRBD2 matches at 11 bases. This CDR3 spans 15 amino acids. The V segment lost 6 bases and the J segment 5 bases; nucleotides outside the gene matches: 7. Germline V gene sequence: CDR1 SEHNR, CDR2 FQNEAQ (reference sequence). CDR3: CASRQLAGALDTQYF. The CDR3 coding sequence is TGTGCCAGCAGACAACTAGCGGGAGCTTTAGATACGCAGTATTTT. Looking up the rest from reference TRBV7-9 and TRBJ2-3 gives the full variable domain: DTGVSQNPRHKITKRGQNVTFRCDPISEHNRLYWYRQTLGQGPEFLTYFQNEAQLEKSRLLSDRFSAERPKGSFSTLEIQRTEQGDSAMYLCASRQLAGALDTQYFGPGTRLTVL.

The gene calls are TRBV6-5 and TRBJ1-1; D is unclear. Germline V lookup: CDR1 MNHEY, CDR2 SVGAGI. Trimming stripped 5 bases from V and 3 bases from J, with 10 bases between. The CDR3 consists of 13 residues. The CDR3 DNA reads TGTGCCAGCAGTCCCCGTACGGACACTGAAGCTTTCTTT. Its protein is CASSPRTDTEAFF.

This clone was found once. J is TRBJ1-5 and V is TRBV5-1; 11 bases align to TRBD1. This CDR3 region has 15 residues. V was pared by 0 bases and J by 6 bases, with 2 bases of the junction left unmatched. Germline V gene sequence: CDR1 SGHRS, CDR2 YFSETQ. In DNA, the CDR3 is TGCGCCAGCAGCTTGGGGGACAGGGGGTTTCAGCCCCAGCATTTT. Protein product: CASSLGDRGFQPQHF.

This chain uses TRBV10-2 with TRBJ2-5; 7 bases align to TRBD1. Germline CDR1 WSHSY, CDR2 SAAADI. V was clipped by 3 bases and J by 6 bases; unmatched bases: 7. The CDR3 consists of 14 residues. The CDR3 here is CASSEAQGLQTQYF. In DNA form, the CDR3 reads TGCGCCAGCAGTGAAGCACAGGGGCTACAGACCCAGTACTTC.

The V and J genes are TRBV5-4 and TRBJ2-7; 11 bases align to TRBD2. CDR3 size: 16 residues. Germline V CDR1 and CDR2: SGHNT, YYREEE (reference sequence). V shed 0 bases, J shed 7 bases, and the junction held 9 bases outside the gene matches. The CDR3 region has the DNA TGTGCCAGCAGCTTGGGCCTAGCGGGGGGAGTTATTGAGCAGTACTTC. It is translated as CASSLGLAGGVIEQYF. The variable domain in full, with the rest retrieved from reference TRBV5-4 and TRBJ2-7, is ETGVTQSPTHLIKTRGQQVTLRCSSQSGHNTVSWYQQALGQGPQFIFQYYREEENGRGNFPPRFSGLQFPNYSSELNVNALELDDSALYLCASSLGLAGGVIEQYFGPGTRLTVT.

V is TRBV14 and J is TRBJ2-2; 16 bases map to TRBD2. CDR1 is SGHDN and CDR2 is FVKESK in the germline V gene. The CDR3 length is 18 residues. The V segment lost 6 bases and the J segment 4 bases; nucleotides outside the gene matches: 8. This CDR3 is CASRNGTSGRAGTGELFF. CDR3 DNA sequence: TGTGCCAGCAGGAATGGGACTAGCGGGAGGGCCGGCACCGGGGAGCTGTTTTTT. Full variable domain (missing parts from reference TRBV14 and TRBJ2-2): EAGVTQFPSHSVIEKGQTVTLRCDPISGHDNLYWYRRVMGKEIKFLLHFVKESKQDESGMPNNRFLAERTGGTYSTLKVQPAELEDSGVYFCASRNGTSGRAGTGELFFGEGSRLTVL.

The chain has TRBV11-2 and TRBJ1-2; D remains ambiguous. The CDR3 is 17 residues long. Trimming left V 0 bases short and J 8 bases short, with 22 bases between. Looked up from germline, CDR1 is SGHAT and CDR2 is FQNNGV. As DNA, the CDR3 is TGTGCCAGCAGCTTAGATCTGGCGGGCAGTCGCGCACGGGGCTACACCTTC. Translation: CASSLDLAGSRARGYTF. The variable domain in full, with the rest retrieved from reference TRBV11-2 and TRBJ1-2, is EAGVAQSPRYKIIEKRQSVAFWCNPISGHATLYWYQQILGQGPKLLIQFQNNGVVDDSQLPKDRFSAERLKGVDSTLKIQPAKLEDSAVYLCASSLDLAGSRARGYTFGSGTRLTVV.

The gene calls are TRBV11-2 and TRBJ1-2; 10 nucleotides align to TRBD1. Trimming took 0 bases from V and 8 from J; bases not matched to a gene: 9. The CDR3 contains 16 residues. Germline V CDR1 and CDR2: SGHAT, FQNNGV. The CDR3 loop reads CASSLEGTGAYRGYTF. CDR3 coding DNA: TGTGCCAGCAGCTTAGAAGGGACAGGGGCGTATCGGGGCTACACCTTC. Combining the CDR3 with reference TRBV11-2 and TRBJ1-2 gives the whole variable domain EAGVAQSPRYKIIEKRQSVAFWCNPISGHATLYWYQQILGQGPKLLIQFQNNGVVDDSQLPKDRFSAERLKGVDSTLKIQPAKLEDSAVYLCASSLEGTGAYRGYTFGSGTRLTVV.

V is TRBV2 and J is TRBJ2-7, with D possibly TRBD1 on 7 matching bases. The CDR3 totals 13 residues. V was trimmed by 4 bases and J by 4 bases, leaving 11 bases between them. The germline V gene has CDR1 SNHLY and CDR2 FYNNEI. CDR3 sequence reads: CASSGQGGYEQYF. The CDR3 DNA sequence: TGTGCCAGCAGTGGGCAGGGGGGTTACGAGCAGTACTTC.

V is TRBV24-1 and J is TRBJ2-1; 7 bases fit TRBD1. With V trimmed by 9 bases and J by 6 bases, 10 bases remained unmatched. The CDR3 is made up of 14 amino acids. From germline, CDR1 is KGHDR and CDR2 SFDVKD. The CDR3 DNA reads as TGTGCCACCTCGGGACAGCCCCTATCCAATGAGCAGTTCTTC. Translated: CATSGQPLSNEQFF.